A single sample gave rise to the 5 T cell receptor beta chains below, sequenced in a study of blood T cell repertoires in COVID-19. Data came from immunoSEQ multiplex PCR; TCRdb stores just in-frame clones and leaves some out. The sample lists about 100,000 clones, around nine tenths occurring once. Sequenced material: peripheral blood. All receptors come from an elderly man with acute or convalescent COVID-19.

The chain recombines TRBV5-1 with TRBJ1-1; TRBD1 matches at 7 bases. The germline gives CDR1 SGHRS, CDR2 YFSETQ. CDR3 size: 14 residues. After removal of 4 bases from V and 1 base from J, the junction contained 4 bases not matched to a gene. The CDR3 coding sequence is TGCGCCAGCAGCCGGGACAGCTGGAACACTGAAGCTTTCTTT. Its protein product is CASSRDSWNTEAFF.

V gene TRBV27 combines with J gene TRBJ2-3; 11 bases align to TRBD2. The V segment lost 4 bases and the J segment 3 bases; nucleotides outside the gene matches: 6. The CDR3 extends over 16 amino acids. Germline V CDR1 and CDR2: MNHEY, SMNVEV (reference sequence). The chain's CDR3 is CASSSGLAGGTDTQYF. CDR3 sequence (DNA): TGTGCCAGCAGTTCGGGGCTAGCGGGAGGAACAGATACGCAGTATTTT.

The CDR3 DNA sequence: TGTGCCACCAGTGATTCGCGACAGGGTAACTATGGCTACACCTTC. It translates to CATSDSRQGNYGYTF. The chain couples TRBV24-1 to TRBJ1-2; 7 nucleotides agree with TRBD1. The V gene end was trimmed by 2 bases and the J gene end by 1 base; junction bases not matched to a gene: 3. CDR3 length: 15 residues. Germline V gives CDR1 KGHDR, CDR2 SFDVKD.

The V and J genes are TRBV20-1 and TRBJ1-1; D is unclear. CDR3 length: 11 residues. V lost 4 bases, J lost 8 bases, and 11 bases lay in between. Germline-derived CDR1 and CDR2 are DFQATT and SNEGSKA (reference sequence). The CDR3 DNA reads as TGCAGTGCTATTTTCCAGTACGAAGCTTTCTTT. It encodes CSAIFQYEAFF.

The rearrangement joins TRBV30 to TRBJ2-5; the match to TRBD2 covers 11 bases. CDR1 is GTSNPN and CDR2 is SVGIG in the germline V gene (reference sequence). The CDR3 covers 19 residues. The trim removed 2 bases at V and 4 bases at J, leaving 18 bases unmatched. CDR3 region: CAWSPEGWLAGGLGETQYF. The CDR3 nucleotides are TGTGCCTGGAGTCCGGAAGGGTGGCTAGCGGGAGGATTGGGAGAGACCCAGTACTTC.